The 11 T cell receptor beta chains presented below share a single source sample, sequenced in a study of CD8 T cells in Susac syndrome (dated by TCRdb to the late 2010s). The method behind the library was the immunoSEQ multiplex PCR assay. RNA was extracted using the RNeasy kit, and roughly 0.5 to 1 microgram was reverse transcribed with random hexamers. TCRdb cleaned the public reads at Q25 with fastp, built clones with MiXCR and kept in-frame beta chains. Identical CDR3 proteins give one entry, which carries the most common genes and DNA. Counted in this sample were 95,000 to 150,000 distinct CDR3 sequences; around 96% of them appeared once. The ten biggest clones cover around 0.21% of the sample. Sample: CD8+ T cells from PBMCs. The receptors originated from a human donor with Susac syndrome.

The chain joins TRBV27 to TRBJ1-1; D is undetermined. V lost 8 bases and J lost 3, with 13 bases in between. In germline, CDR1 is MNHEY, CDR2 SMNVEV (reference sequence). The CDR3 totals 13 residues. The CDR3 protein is CASRQTGYTEAFF. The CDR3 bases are TGTGCCAGCCGGCAGACGGGGTACACTGAAGCTTTCTTT.

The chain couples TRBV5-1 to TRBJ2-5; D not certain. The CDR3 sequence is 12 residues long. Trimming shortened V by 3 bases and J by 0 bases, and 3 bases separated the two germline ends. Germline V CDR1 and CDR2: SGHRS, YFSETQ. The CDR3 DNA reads TGCGCCAGCAGCTGGGACCAAGAGACCCAGTACTTC. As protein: CASSWDQETQYF.

The CDR3: CASSPSGTSGRAHQETQYF. In DNA form, the CDR3 reads TGTGCCAGCAGTCCGAGCGGGACTAGCGGGAGGGCCCACCAAGAGACCCAGTACTTC. The chain employs TRBV6-1 and TRBJ2-5, with 16 bases that match TRBD2. The V gene's germline CDR1 is MNHNS and CDR2 SASEGT. The V segment lost 5 bases and the J segment 0 bases; nucleotides outside the gene matches: 9. The CDR3 covers 19 residues.

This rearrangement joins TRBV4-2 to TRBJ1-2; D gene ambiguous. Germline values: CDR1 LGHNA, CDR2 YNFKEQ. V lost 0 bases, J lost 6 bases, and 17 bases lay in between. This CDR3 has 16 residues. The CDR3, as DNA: TGTGCCAGCAGCCAAGACGGCCGCACACAATTCGATGGCTACACCTTC. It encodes CASSQDGRTQFDGYTF.

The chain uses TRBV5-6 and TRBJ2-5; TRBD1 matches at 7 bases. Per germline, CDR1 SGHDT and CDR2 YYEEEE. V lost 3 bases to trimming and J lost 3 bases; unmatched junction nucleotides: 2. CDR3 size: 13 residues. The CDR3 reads CASSSTGKETQYF. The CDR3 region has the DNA TGTGCCAGCAGCTCGACAGGGAAAGAGACCCAGTACTTC.

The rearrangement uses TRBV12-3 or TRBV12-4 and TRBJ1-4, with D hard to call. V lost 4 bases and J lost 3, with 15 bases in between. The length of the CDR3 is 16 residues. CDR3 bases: TGTGCCAGCAGTTCCCGGATGAGTGTAGCTAATGAAAAACTGTTTTTT. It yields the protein CASSSRMSVANEKLFF.

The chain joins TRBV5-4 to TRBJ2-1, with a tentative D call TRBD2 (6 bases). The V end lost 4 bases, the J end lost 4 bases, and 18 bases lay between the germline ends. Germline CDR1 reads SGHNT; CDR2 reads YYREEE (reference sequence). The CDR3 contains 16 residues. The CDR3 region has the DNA TGTGCCAGCAGCAGGGTAGGGGTGGCGGGATACAATGAGCAGTTCTTC. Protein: CASSRVGVAGYNEQFF.

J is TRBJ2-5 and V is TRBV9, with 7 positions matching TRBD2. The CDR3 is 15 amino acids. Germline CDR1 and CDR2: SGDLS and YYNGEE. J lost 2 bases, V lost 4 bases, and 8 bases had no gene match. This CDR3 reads CASSPGRGGQETQYF. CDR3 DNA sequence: TGTGCCAGCAGCCCAGGGAGGGGAGGTCAAGAGACCCAGTACTTC.

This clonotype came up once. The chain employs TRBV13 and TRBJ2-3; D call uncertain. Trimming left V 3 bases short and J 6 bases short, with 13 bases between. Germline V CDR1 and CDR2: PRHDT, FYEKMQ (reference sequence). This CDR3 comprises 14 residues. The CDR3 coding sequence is TGTGCCAGCAGCTTGTCTCTCACACCTGATACGCAGTATTTT. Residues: CASSLSLTPDTQYF.

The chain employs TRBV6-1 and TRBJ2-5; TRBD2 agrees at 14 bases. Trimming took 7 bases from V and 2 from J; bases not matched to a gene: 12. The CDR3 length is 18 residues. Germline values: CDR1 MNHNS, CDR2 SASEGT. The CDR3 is CASTTLTSGRVGQETQYF. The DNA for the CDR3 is TGTGCCAGCACCACCCTGACTAGCGGGAGGGTAGGACAAGAGACCCAGTACTTC.

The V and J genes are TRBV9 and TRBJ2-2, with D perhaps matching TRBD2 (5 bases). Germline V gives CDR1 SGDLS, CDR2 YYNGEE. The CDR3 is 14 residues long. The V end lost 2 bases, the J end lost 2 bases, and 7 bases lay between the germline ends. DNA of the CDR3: TGTGCCAGCAGCGTGACTACCAACACCGGGGAGCTGTTTTTT. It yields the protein CASSVTTNTGELFF.